The clone carrying this T cell receptor beta chain was seen only once. No antigen is known for it. This CDR3 is built from 13 residues. Trimming removed 8 bases at V and 2 bases at J, with 11 bases between. Germline-derived CDR1 and CDR2 are ENHRY and SYGVKD. These data belong to a study of shared clonotypes between healthy human individuals. Only in-frame clones appear in the TCRdb table, and some are missing; sequencing was by immunoSEQ multiplex PCR. This sample yields roughly 2 million clones, of which 90% to 97% are seen a single time; more than 0.1% belongs to the top ten. General study results and limits: Naive subsets, compared against memory subsets, generally had larger estimated richness values. Among non-shared clonotypes, generation probabilities were lower than among those shared by all four donors.

The specimen sequenced was naive CD4+ T cells sorted from blood. Subset: CD45RA+ positively selected. The genes are TRBV10-3 and TRBJ2-3; D may be TRBD1 (5 bases). The receptor's source is a man between 18 and 29 years old in good health. The CDR3 loop is CAIQQGNTDTQYF. The CDR3 nucleotides are TGTGCCATCCAGCAGGGAAACACAGATACGCAGTATTTT.